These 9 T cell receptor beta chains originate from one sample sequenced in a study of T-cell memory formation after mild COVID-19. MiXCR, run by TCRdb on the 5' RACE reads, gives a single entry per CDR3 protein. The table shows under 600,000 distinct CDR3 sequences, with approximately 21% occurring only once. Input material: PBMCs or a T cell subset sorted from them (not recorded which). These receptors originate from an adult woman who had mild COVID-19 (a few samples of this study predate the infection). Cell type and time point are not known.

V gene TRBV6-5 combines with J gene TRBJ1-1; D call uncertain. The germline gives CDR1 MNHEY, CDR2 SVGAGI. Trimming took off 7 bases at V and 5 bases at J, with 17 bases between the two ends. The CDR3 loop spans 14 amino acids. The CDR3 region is CASTPATGLTEAFF. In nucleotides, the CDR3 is TGTGCCAGCACGCCCGCCACGGGGTTGACTGAAGCTTTCTTT.

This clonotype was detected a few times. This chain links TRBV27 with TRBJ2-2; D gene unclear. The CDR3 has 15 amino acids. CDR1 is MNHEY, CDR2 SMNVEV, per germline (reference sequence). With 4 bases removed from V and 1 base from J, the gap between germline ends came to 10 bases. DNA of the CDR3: TGTGCCAGCAGTTCCCCGCCCTTGAACACCGGGGAGCTGTTTTTT. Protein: CASSSPPLNTGELFF.

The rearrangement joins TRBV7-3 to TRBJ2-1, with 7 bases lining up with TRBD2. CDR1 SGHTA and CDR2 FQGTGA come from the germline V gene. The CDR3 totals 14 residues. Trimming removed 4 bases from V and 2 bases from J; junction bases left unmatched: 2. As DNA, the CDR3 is TGTGCCAGCAGCTCAAGCGGGACCTACAATGAGCAGTTCTTC. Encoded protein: CASSSSGTYNEQFF.

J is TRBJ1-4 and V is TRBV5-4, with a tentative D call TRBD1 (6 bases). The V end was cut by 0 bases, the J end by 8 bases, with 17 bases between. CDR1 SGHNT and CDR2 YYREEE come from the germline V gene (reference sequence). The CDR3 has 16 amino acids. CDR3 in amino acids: CASSLGPPARGEKLFF. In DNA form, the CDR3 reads TGTGCCAGCAGCTTGGGACCGCCAGCTAGGGGGGAAAAACTGTTTTTT.

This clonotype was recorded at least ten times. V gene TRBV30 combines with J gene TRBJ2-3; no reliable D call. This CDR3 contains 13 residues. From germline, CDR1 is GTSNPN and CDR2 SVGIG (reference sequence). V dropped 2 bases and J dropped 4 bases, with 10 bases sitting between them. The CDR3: CAWSSRRADTQYF. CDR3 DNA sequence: TGTGCCTGGAGTTCACGACGCGCAGATACGCAGTATTTT.

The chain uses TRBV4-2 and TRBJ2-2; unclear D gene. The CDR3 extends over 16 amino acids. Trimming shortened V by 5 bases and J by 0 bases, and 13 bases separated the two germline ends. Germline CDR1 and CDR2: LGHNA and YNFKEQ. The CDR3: CASSALATANTGELFF. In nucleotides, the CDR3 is TGTGCCAGCAGCGCGTTGGCGACGGCGAACACCGGGGAGCTGTTTTTT.

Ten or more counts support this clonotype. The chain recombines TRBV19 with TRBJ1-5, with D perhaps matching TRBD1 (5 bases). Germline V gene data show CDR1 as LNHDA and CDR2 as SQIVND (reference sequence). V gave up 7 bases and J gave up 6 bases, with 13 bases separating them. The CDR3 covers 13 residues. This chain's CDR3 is CASTQQGLQPQHF. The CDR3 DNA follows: TGTGCCAGTACGCAGCAGGGCCTTCAGCCCCAGCATTTT.

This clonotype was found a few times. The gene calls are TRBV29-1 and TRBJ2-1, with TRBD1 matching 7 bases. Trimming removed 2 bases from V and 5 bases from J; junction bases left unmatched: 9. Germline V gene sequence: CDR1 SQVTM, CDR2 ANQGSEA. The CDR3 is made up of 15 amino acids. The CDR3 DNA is TGCAGCGTTGAATCAACAGGGGTGGGTGACAATGAGCAGTTCTTC. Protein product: CSVESTGVGDNEQFF.

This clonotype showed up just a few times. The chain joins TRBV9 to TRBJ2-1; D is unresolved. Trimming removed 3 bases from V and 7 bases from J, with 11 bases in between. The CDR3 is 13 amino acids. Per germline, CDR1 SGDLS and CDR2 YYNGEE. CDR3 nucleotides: TGTGCCAGCAGCGGCTATGCTAGAAATGAGCAGTTCTTC. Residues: CASSGYARNEQFF.